The next 7 T cell receptor beta chains were all read from a single sample in a study of CXCR4 blockade with PD-1 therapy in pancreatic cancer (dated by TCRdb to the late 2010s). Libraries were constructed by the immunoSEQ multiplex PCR assay. The source is immuneACCESS, and TCRdb retained only in-frame sequences with V and J called. Part of the clones is not carried over; for the studies checked, unresolved V genes explain less than half of this, and the remainder is unexplained. The sample's records list approximately 90 clones. Tumor from approximately 6mm punch biopsies was cut into approximately 270 um slices and cultured on PTFE membranes over RPMI without added immune-activating factors or cytokines. Their target antigens are unknown. The sample in question was cultured tumor tissue, obtained after two to three days in culture. The receptors shown here come from a human donor with pancreatic ductal adenocarcinoma.

This clone was seen just once. V is TRBV28 and J is TRBJ2-1; D not resolved. The CDR3 contains 14 residues. Germline V gene data show CDR1 as MDHEN and CDR2 as SYDVKM. V was shortened by 3 bases and J by 5 bases, with 11 bases between the two germline ends. In nucleotides, the CDR3 is TGTGCCAGCAGTTTCGGGCAGGTTAACAATGAGCAGTTCTTC. It codes for CASSFGQVNNEQFF.

The chain links TRBV28 to TRBJ1-3; 7 positions match TRBD1. With 6 bases clipped from V and 2 bases from J, the junction kept 7 bases outside the gene matches. The germline V gene has CDR1 MDHEN and CDR2 SYDVKM. This CDR3 is built from 15 residues. The CDR3 nucleotides are TGTGCCAGCAGGCTTGAGGGGGCAGCTGGAAACACCATATATTTT. Its protein is CASRLEGAAGNTIYF.

This chain uses TRBV11-3 with TRBJ2-7; tentative D call: TRBD2 (6 bases). There are 14 residues in the CDR3. Germline V CDR1 and CDR2: SGHNT, YENEEA. Trimming stripped 3 bases from V and 6 bases from J, with 15 bases between. The CDR3 coding sequence is TGTGCCAGCAGCTTGGGGGGAGAGGGTGTCGAGCAGTACTTC. It is translated as CASSLGGEGVEQYF.

The chain carries TRBV19 and TRBJ2-3; D might be TRBD2 (7 bases). Germline V gene data show CDR1 as LNHDA and CDR2 as SQIVND (reference sequence). Deletions cut 4 bases from V and 1 base from J, with 12 bases between. The CDR3 is made up of 15 amino acids. In DNA, the CDR3 is TGTGCCAGTAGTAGGGAGGGGGGCCGCACAGATACGCAGTATTTT. Its translation: CASSREGGRTDTQYF.

The chain has TRBV19 and TRBJ2-1; 8 nucleotides line up with TRBD2. With V trimmed by 5 bases and J by 2 bases, 11 bases remained unmatched. CDR3 length: 17 residues. Germline V gene lookup returns CDR1 LNHDA and CDR2 SQIVND (reference sequence). The CDR3 spells CASSGEGLAEPYNEQFF. CDR3 nucleotide sequence: TGTGCCAGTAGTGGAGAAGGACTAGCCGAGCCCTACAATGAGCAGTTCTTC.

The CDR3: CASSSHGTSNTGELFF. The CDR3 coding sequence is TGTGCCAGCAGTTCGCATGGGACATCGAACACCGGGGAGCTGTTTTTT. The chain couples TRBV28 to TRBJ2-2, with D perhaps matching TRBD1 (6 bases). Deletions cut 4 bases from V and 0 bases from J, with 12 bases between. The germline CDR1 and CDR2 sequences are MDHEN and SYDVKM. The CDR3 is 16 residues long.

The CDR3 here is CAWGLAGAETQYF. CDR3 DNA: TGTGCCTGGGGACTAGCGGGAGCAGAGACCCAGTACTTC. The chain employs TRBV30 and TRBJ2-5, with TRBD2 matching 13 bases. The junction had 1 base not matched to a gene; V was cut back by 5 bases and J by 4 bases. Germline values: CDR1 GTSNPN, CDR2 SVGIG (reference sequence). The CDR3 totals 13 residues.